The present entry profiles one T cell receptor beta chain with its context. These data originate in a study of blood T cell repertoires in COVID-19. Produced via immunoSEQ multiplex PCR; TCRdb's table is partial and in-frame only. The sample holds under 55,000 clones; 70% to 85% are singletons and the top ten take around a quarter. The CDR3 runs 15 residues. Germline CDR1 SGHTS, CDR2 YDEGEE. Trimming cost V 4 bases and J 5 bases; bases outside gene matches: 9. The receptor comes from a man in his 70s with acute or convalescent COVID-19. This chain joins TRBV5-8 and TRBJ2-1; 7 bases agree with TRBD1. The source material was peripheral blood. CDR3 DNA sequence: TGTGCCAGCAGCCCGGGGACAGCCGTAAACAATGAGCAGTTCTTC. Protein product: CASSPGTAVNNEQFF.